Reported below is one T cell receptor beta chain. There are many counts of this clone. Its antigen specificity is not known. Base qualities are not recorded, but no much larger clone differs from it by a single base. This same CDR3 is encoded by further DNA sequences in the sample. The data originate from a study of cytomegalovirus exposure and HLA in healthy donors listed by TCRdb under 2017. About the study as a whole: According to an earlier analysis of around 600 of the donors, some 170 million T cells yielded 100 million or so unique TCR beta sequences and 276 Gb of sequence data. About 320 gigabases of sequencing data and tens of millions of unique TCR sequences were included in an early release covering about 600 HLA-typed donors. Among the roughly 400 genotyped donors, more than 70% belonged to the genetic ancestry cluster associated with self-reported Caucasian donors. The aim of the study was to test whether cataloging public T cell receptors could identify signatures of past pathogen exposure. The T cell repertoires of some 670 subjects were profiled by immunosequencing and related to cytomegalovirus serostatus. Along with the approximately 650-subject first cohort, a separate validation cohort of over a hundred different subjects was used. The study combined high-throughput TCR immunosequencing, statistical association of individual TCRs with disease status, and machine learning to predict cytomegalovirus infection status. To study patterns of TCR occurrence, a later analysis re-analyzed previously published TCR beta repertoires from several hundred donors and added high-resolution HLA genotyping. Rather than drawing on any new phenotypic data, the later analysis identified candidate immune exposures from TCR beta sequences and the way those sequences occurred across donors. An earlier analysis of 587 of the donors used high-throughput TCR beta sequencing to judge whether each TCR beta V gene segment behaved as functional or pseudogenic. Donor age, sex, ethnicity and CMV serostatus were compiled together with the repertoire data. A later genetic analysis used genome-wide SNP genotypes for about three fifths of the 666 donors, treating that subset as a discovery cohort. Every discovery cohort repertoire had been produced on one sequencing platform. Class I and class II HLA loci were covered by the typing at four-digit resolution. The number of donors typed differed by locus, with roughly 629-640 for A, B, C, DRB1 and DQB1, around 520 for DQA1, approximately 580 for DPA1, and approximately 470 for DPB1. A handful of DR-DQ haplotypes were handled as single units for association and clustering because linkage in the cohort was strong. Among 300 to 500 genotyped donors of the cohort, an average of approximately 240,000 unique TCR beta nucleotide sequences was sequenced per donor, of which roughly 17% were non-productive. General findings and caveats noted by the study authors: A further reported finding was that TCR beta sequences accurately predicted the HLA-A and HLA-B alleles for most subjects in the first cohort. Most CMV-associated TCR beta chains appeared to be HLA-restricted in a later analysis, and the HLA associations seemed to be driven largely by CMV exposure. While some public TCRs were present in many individuals, most TCR sequences turned up only very rarely across donors. V-gene and J-gene trimming of TCR beta chains was associated with a missense DCLRE1C variant in a later genetic analysis, and the association was replicated in an independent cohort. When HLA alleles, especially DR and DQ, strongly co-occurred, attributing TCR associations to individual alleles was difficult. Fewer than 20 rarely observed V segments, including chromosome 9 orphons, were excluded from the earlier analysis of a few hundred of the donors because counts were too low. In vitro tests confirmed that a few of the cytomegalovirus-associated TCR beta chains recognize cytomegalovirus antigens. The 87-base-pair reads could not distinguish some IMGT-functional V segments, including TRBV6-2 and TRBV6-3, so those segments were excluded. A cluster of highly shared sequence variants was judged likely to represent a technical artifact of the sequencing pipeline. Correlated functional status among segregating V segments might be attributable to linkage disequilibrium, but an unknown experimental factor could not be ruled out. Compared with equally common non-associated chains, HLA-associated TCR beta chains in a later analysis were more clonally expanded and had lower generation probabilities. The presence/absence analyses assumed that sequencing depth was roughly uniform across donors, and that assumption may not be true. The cohort was sequenced for TCR beta chains only, and without alpha or paired-chain data the features that could be detected were limited. The authors suggested that the approach could potentially be extended to other disease states and immunological phenotypes. Cytomegalovirus status was reported to be diagnosed by the classifier with high specificity and sensitivity in both the original and validation cohorts. The study gave a list of 150 to 200 TCR beta chains associated with cytomegalovirus. According to a later analysis, TCR association rates differed among HLA loci, with DRB1 alleles showing the most associated TCRs and HLA-C alleles showing the fewest. A later analysis associated about 16,000 TCR beta sequences with specific HLA alleles at a false discovery rate of 0.05. In an earlier analysis of under 600 of the donors, most TCR beta V segments were observed in productive rearrangements about 90% or about 30% of the time, broadly matching IMGT annotations. Immune exposure information for the cohort was limited to CMV serostatus. In a later genetic analysis, fewer N-insertions in productive TCRs were reported among donors in an Asian-associated ancestry cluster than the approximately 630-donor mean. HLA typing was unavailable for some donors at each locus, so association tests used only the typed subset. According to a later analysis, parvovirus B19, influenza, CMV and Epstein-Barr virus appeared linked to several top co-occurrence clusters.

The cohort was made up of 666 healthy bone marrow donors. At the time of sampling, every cohort member was nominally healthy, though immune exposures that went unrecorded were likely present. The donor tested CMV seropositive, placing the donor among the roughly 300 seropositive members of the cohort. Every donor gave a peripheral blood sample, and the peripheral blood mononuclear cells from that sample were used for TCR beta sequencing. Genomic DNA was extracted from the blood cell samples with the Qiagen DNeasy Blood Extraction Kit. Library generation was performed with the immunoSEQ multiplex PCR assay. A mixture of 60 forward primers for TCR Vbeta segments and 13 reverse primers for TCR Jbeta segments was used in the multiplex PCR. Amplification of the CDR3 region of rearranged TCR beta genes was performed with a multiplex PCR assay on genomic DNA. Amplified TCR beta libraries were sequenced as 87-base-pair reads on the Illumina HiSeq System. The paper's data handling went like this. Across the 700 or so repertoires, a later analysis counted roughly 84 million unique TCR beta chains, roughly 11 million of which were shared by at least two donors. Raw reads were error-corrected and collapsed into unique sequences by a nearest-neighbor algorithm in which closely related sequences were merged to remove PCR and sequencing errors. CDR3 sequences were aligned to IMGT reference sequences to assign V, D and J gene segments. For a sequence to be retained, a match of at least six nucleotides was required to both a V gene segment and a J gene segment. Rearrangements were called productive when the CDR3 lacked stop codons and stayed in frame with V and J; all others were non-productive. Following IMGT convention, CDR3 was defined as the stretch from the second conserved V-encoded cysteine up to the conserved J-encoded phenylalanine. The earlier analysis of 500 to 600 of the donors excluded sequences that lacked an unambiguous match to a single V gene segment. An earlier analysis of a few hundred of the donors called V segments functional above 56.7% productive rearrangements and segregating when the between-donor standard deviation exceeded 5%. A statistical classification framework was built for diagnosing cytomegalovirus status from the catalog of TCR beta chain sequences. A later analysis assigned V and J genes by comparing TCR nucleotide sequences with IMGT/GENE-DB human TR gene sequences. A later analysis assigned CDR3 sequences and most-parsimonious VDJ recombination scenarios with the TCRdist pipeline. In a later analysis, each TCR beta chain was defined by its CDR3 amino acid sequence together with its V-gene family, and reads lacking a unique V-gene family were excluded. To address suspected cross-contamination and a sequencing artifact, a later analysis removed a few hundred highly shared, low-generation-probability nucleotide sequences. In a later analysis, a clonal expansion index was calculated for each public chain from normalized within-repertoire ranks of inferred template counts. A later analysis computed generation probabilities with a VDJ recombination model fitted to out-of-frame rearrangements, and checked the results against IGoR. Hypergeometric tests were used in a later analysis to score TCR-TCR, TCR-HLA and TCR-CMV co-occurrence, with a repertoire-size bias correction applied to the TCR pairs. In a later analysis, false discovery rates were estimated by permuting HLA or CMV assignments 20 times. In a later analysis, co-occurring TCRs were grouped using DBSCAN, and TCRdist sequence similarity was added for clustering within HLA-allele-positive subsets. For co-occurrence clustering, repertoires with fewer than 30,000 or more than 120,000 public chains were excluded, along with five repertoires with anomalous nucleotide sharing. The table comes from immuneACCESS by way of TCRdb, which keeps in-frame sequences with V and J called. Part of the clones is missing from these tables; in studies checked, under half for an unresolved V gene and the rest for unknown reasons. V and J calls and clone size are copied from that table; D and trimming were computed from the DNA. The sample contains approximately 170,000 clones, around three quarters of them found a single time. The ten largest clonotypes hold 2% to 2.5% of the sample.

CDR3 length: 16 amino acids, cysteine to phenylalanine. Only the CDR3 region is kept as DNA, spanning 48 bases read in frame from base 1. V loses 0 bases of germline sequence and J loses 0 bases, and the interval between the two ends is 9 bases. Taken from the germline V gene, the CDR1 and CDR2 loops are WSHSY and SAAADI. The chain uses TRBV10-2 and TRBJ1-5; perhaps TRBD1 is the D gene, with 5 bases matching. Sequenced: PBMCs. The sequence was obtained from a woman aged 25 to 39 in good health and CMV-seropositive. The CDR3: CASSESPGNSNQPQHF. The sequence in DNA is TGCGCCAGCAGTGAGTCACCAGGGAATAGCAATCAGCCCCAGCATTTT.